Listed below are T cell receptor beta chains from one sample, sequenced in a study of CD8+ T cells in alopecia areata. Sequenced by immunoSEQ multiplex PCR; TCRdb stores in-frame clones only, minus some. The repertoire holds fewer than 100,000 clones, 40% to 55% seen once, with 0.75% to 0.8% in the top ten. The source material was CD4+ T cells sorted from blood. The receptors were gathered from a human donor with alopecia areata. Both conserved end residues are part of each CDR3. Each record gives: V gene, J gene, D gene, clone size, CDR3 protein, CDR3 DNA. A D gene is named only where the DNA matches it firmly. The listing skips clone size in some rows; elsewhere it reads once, few, many or a size class.

TRBV28	TRBJ2-6	NA	many	CASSWRLNVLTF	TGTGCCAGCAGTTGGCGGCTAAACGTCCTGACTTTC
TRBV25-1	TRBJ1-1	TRBD1	NA	CASSGTSGTGGFEAFF	TGTGCCAGCAGTGGGACATCCGGGACAGGGGGCTTCGAAGCTTTCTTT
TRBV29-1	TRBJ1-5	NA	NA	CSVAREGNQPQHF	TGCAGCGTCGCCCGGGAGGGTAACCAGCCCCAGCATTTT
TRBV7-2	TRBJ2-1	TRBD1	NA	CASTMGDRVGNEQFF	TGTGCCAGCACCATGGGGGACAGGGTTGGCAATGAGCAGTTCTTC
TRBV9	TRBJ2-2	NA	NA	CASSVAEGRGRNTGELFF	TGTGCCAGCAGCGTCGCGGAGGGAAGGGGGCGAAACACCGGGGAGCTGTTTTTT
TRBV21-1	TRBJ2-7	NA	many	CASYISVYEQYF	TGTGCCAGCTACATTAGTGTCTACGAGCAGTACTTC
TRBV5-1	TRBJ2-1	TRBD2	NA	CASSLVGPLAGGLDEQFF	TGCGCCAGCAGCTTGGTGGGGCCCCTGGCGGGGGGGTTGGATGAGCAGTTCTTC
TRBV5-1	TRBJ2-6	NA	NA	CASSLAVSGANVLTF	TGCGCCAGCAGCTTGGCCGTCTCTGGGGCCAACGTCCTGACTTTC
TRBV15	TRBJ1-1	NA	once	CATSRDAGNTEAFF	TGTGCCACCAGCAGAGATGCGGGGAACACTGAAGCTTTCTTT
TRBV30	TRBJ2-1	NA	NA	CAWSVLRGINEQFF	TGTGCCTGGAGTGTATTAAGGGGGATTAATGAGCAGTTCTTC
TRBV29-1	TRBJ2-5	TRBD2	few	CSVDGTSGGLLMYF	TGCAGCGTTGACGGGACTAGCGGGGGGCTTCTTATGTACTTC
TRBV5-1	TRBJ2-4	NA	NA	CASSFEGRHNIQYF	TGCGCCAGCAGCTTTGAGGGAAGGCATAACATTCAGTACTTC
TRBV30	TRBJ1-5	NA	NA	CAWSELSGDQPQHF	TGTGCCTGGAGTGAGCTGTCAGGGGATCAGCCCCAGCATTTT
TRBV6-5	TRBJ2-5	NA	NA	CASSYSTRQETQYF	TGTGCCAGCAGTTACTCGACCCGACAAGAGACCCAGTACTTC
TRBV28	TRBJ2-7	NA	NA	CASRNPGLPTGEQYF	TGTGCCAGCAGAAATCCGGGACTCCCGACGGGGGAGCAGTACTTC
TRBV23-1	TRBJ2-7	NA	few	CASSQPTHLSYEQYF	TGCGCCAGCAGTCAACCTACCCACCTTAGCTACGAGCAGTACTTC
TRBV30	TRBJ2-3	NA	NA	CAWSSGSTDTQYF	TGTGCCTGGAGTAGTGGGAGCACAGATACGCAGTATTTT
TRBV30	TRBJ1-1	NA	NA	CAWTVAGNTEAFF	TGTGCCTGGACTGTAGCGGGGAACACTGAAGCTTTCTTT
TRBV7-6	TRBJ2-7	TRBD1	few	CASSLRTGDLYEQYF	TGTGCCAGCAGCTTACGGACAGGGGACTTATACGAGCAGTACTTC
TRBV18	TRBJ2-5	NA	NA	CASSRNQETQYF	TGTGCCAGCTCACGGAACCAAGAGACCCAGTACTTC
TRBV6-6	TRBJ2-1	NA	NA	CASSKLEYNEQFF	TGTGCCAGCAGTAAACTAGAATACAATGAGCAGTTCTTC
TRBV29-1	TRBJ1-4	NA	few	CSVQGVTGGEKLFF	TGCAGCGTTCAGGGAGTTACAGGAGGTGAAAAACTGTTTTTT
TRBV29-1	TRBJ2-1	NA	few	CSVDWAYSGEQFF	TGCAGCGTTGACTGGGCGTATTCGGGTGAGCAGTTCTTC
TRBV30	TRBJ2-7	TRBD1	NA	CALYRRDREDLEQYF	TGTGCTCTCTACCGCCGGGACAGGGAAGATTTAGAGCAGTACTTC
TRBV9	TRBJ2-1	NA	NA	CASTQGQNLNEQFF	TGTGCCAGCACCCAGGGTCAGAATTTGAATGAGCAGTTCTTC